A single sample is the source of the 6 T cell receptor beta chains below, sequenced in a study of T cells in Graves' hyperthyroidism and ophthalmopathy. TCR beta CDR3 region amplification was performed from RNA transcripts. An initial round of RT-PCR targeting the TCR CDR3 relied on the HTBI primer set. MiXCR, applied by TCRdb to the multiplex PCR reads, yields one record per CDR3 protein. Among hundreds of thousands of distinct CDR3 sequences listed, about 20% were seen once. Sequencing input: blood. The receptor source for this set is a woman in her 70s with Graves' ophthalmopathy.

This clonotype has a handful of counts. The chain recombines TRBV6-2 or TRBV6-3 with TRBJ2-1; 12 bases align to TRBD2. The CDR3 extends over 14 amino acids. Germline V lookup: CDR1 MNHEY, CDR2 SVGEGT. J lost 8 bases, V lost 6 bases, and 5 bases had no gene match. The CDR3 protein is CASSLGLAGYEQFF. CDR3 nucleotide sequence: TGTGCCAGCAGCCTCGGACTAGCGGGATATGAGCAGTTCTTC.

This chain uses TRBV6-5 with TRBJ1-6, with D maybe TRBD1 (6 bases). Germline CDR1 is MNHEY and CDR2 is SVGAGI. The CDR3 sequence is 16 residues long. V was trimmed by 6 bases and J by 6 bases, leaving 18 bases between them. In DNA form, the CDR3 reads TGTGCCAGCAGCTACACAGGGAAGTTCTTTAATTCACCCCTCCACTTT. Its protein is CASSYTGKFFNSPLHF.

As DNA, the CDR3 is TGTGCCAGCAGTTTCCCCGCGGGGTCGTCGTATGAGCAGTTCTTC. Residues: CASSFPAGSSYEQFF. The rearrangement links TRBV12-3 or TRBV12-4 to TRBJ2-1; weak D call: TRBD2 (6 bases). The CDR3 contains 15 residues. Trimming pared 3 bases from V and 8 bases from J, leaving 17 bases between.

V and J are TRBV20-1 and TRBJ2-7, with D tentatively TRBD2 (6 bases). The CDR3 is 14 residues long. Germline V gene data show CDR1 as DFQATT and CDR2 as SNEGSKA (reference sequence). V was clipped by 7 bases and J by 3 bases, with 19 bases between them. This CDR3 is CSGRPEGRYYEQYF. Written as DNA, the CDR3 is TGCAGTGGACGACCGGAGGGCCGATACTACGAGCAGTACTTC.

The gene calls are TRBV20-1 and TRBJ1-5; D gene uncertain. Trimming shortened V by 1 base and J by 0 bases, and 7 bases separated the two germline ends. The CDR3 runs to 14 residues. Germline CDR1 DFQATT, CDR2 SNEGSKA (reference sequence). CDR3 sequence: CSARVDGSNQPQHF. The CDR3 DNA is TGCAGTGCTAGAGTCGACGGTAGCAATCAGCCCCAGCATTTT.

This clonotype occurred once. The chain combines TRBV4-3 with TRBJ2-7; D remains unclear. This CDR3 contains 14 residues. The germline V gene has CDR1 LGHNA and CDR2 YSLEER. Between the trimmed V and J ends, which lost 0 bases and 2 bases, there was a span of 8 bases. The CDR3 loop is CASSQEWNTYEQYF. The CDR3, as DNA: TGCGCCAGCAGCCAAGAATGGAACACCTACGAGCAGTACTTC.